These 15 T cell receptor beta chains were sequenced from one sample in a study of blood T cell repertoires in COVID-19 (dated by TCRdb to about 2020). The library was made by the immunoSEQ multiplex PCR assay. As stored in TCRdb, this immuneACCESS dataset retains in-frame rearrangements with V and J assigned. A fraction of the clones does not appear; measured against another copy, unresolved V genes explain less than half of the discrepancy, and the remainder lacks a known reason. In all, the sample holds around 250,000 clones, and about 91% of those were seen once. The ten top clones hold more than 0.95% of the sample. Sequencing used PBMCs or T cells enriched from blood (not recorded which). The receptor set was obtained from a woman aged 35 to 49 with acute COVID-19.

This clone was detected only once. The chain uses TRBV19 and TRBJ1-2; 7 nucleotides line up with TRBD1. With 5 bases clipped from V and 5 bases from J, the junction kept 5 bases outside the gene matches. The CDR3 has 13 amino acids. Germline values: CDR1 LNHDA, CDR2 SQIVND (reference sequence). The DNA of the CDR3 is TGTGCCAGTAGTCCCCGGGACAGATATGGCTACACCTTC. Translated: CASSPRDRYGYTF.

The J gene is TRBJ1-4, the V gene TRBV3-1 (or the pseudogene TRBV3-2); 9 bases align to TRBD1. Per germline, CDR1 LGHDT and CDR2 YNNKEL (reference sequence). Trimming took 5 bases from V and 5 from J; bases not matched to a gene: 12. The CDR3 contains 17 residues. The CDR3 sequence is CASSTSDRGSTNEKLFF. In DNA form, the CDR3 reads TGTGCCAGCAGCACCTCGGACAGGGGTTCTACGAATGAAAAACTGTTTTTT.

The count of this clone is one. The rearrangement links TRBV5-4 to TRBJ2-1, with 13 bases fitting TRBD2. From germline, CDR1 is SGHNT and CDR2 YYREEE (reference sequence). V was pared by 4 bases and J by 6 bases, with 4 bases of the junction left unmatched. The CDR3 has 15 residues. The CDR3 nucleotides are TGTGCCAGCAGCAAAGGACTAGCGGGAGCCAATGAGCAGTTCTTC. This sequence encodes CASSKGLAGANEQFF.

This sequence joins TRBV21-1 and TRBJ2-2; TRBD2, the D gene given by the table, was not confirmed from the DNA. TRBV21-1 corresponds to a pseudogene. CDR3 length equals 19 residues. The CDR3 DNA follows: TGTGCCAGCAGCAAAGGGGGGTCTAGCGGGAGTGTCGACACCGGGGAGCTGTTTTTT. The encoded protein is CASSKGGSSGSVDTGELFF.

This clone was detected only once. The chain recombines TRBV6-5 with TRBJ1-1; the D is unclear. V was cut by 1 base and J by 5 bases, with 8 bases left in between. The germline gives CDR1 MNHEY, CDR2 SVGAGI. The CDR3 runs 13 residues. The CDR3 nucleotides read TGTGCCAGCAGTTACTTTCCGGGGACTGAAGCTTTCTTT. This codes for CASSYFPGTEAFF.

The rearrangement uses TRBV19 and TRBJ2-2; 11 positions agree with TRBD2. V was clipped by 3 bases and J by 6 bases; unmatched bases: 12. Germline-derived CDR1 and CDR2 are LNHDA and SQIVND (reference sequence). The CDR3 totals 18 residues. This chain's CDR3 is CASSIPPPSGRFAGELFF. The CDR3 nucleotides read TGTGCCAGTAGTATCCCCCCACCTAGCGGGAGGTTCGCCGGGGAGCTGTTTTTT.

The chain recombines TRBV7-9 with TRBJ2-3, with D perhaps TRBD2 (6 bases). Trimming pared 2 bases from V and 6 bases from J, leaving 15 bases between. Germline CDR1 reads SEHNR; CDR2 reads FQNEAQ (reference sequence). The CDR3 contains 15 residues. CDR3: CASSLSAGLWDTQYF. In DNA form, the CDR3 reads TGTGCCAGCAGCTTATCCGCGGGACTGTGGGATACGCAGTATTTT.

This clone was observed a single time. The V call is TRBV30, the J call TRBJ1-4; 8 bases are shared with TRBD1. V lost 2 bases and J lost 6; bases outside the gene matches: 5. This CDR3 has 14 residues. Germline CDR1 is GTSNPN and CDR2 is SVGIG (reference sequence). CDR3 coding DNA: TGTGCCTGGAGTCCCGGGACAGGCGATGAAAAACTGTTTTTT. This sequence encodes CAWSPGTGDEKLFF.

V usage is TRBV30 and J usage is TRBJ1-1, with 8 positions matching TRBD1. The CDR3 length is 13 residues. Trimming cost V 4 bases and J 8 bases; bases outside gene matches: 9. Germline CDR1 GTSNPN, CDR2 SVGIG (reference sequence). The CDR3 protein is CAWNRGAEGEAFF. The CDR3 DNA reads as TGTGCCTGGAACAGGGGGGCGGAAGGGGAAGCTTTCTTT.

The V call is TRBV10-3, the J call TRBJ2-7; D is perhaps TRBD2 (5 bases). The ends were cut back, 5 bases at V and 3 bases at J, with 11 bases in the middle. The CDR3 runs 13 residues. Germline CDR1 is ENHRY and CDR2 is SYGVKD. CDR3 sequence: CAISKPGSYEQYV. The CDR3, as DNA: TGTGCCATCAGTAAGCCGGGGAGCTACGAGCAGTACGTC.

The chain links TRBV9 to TRBJ2-5; unclear D gene. Germline V gene lookup returns CDR1 SGDLS and CDR2 YYNGEE. Trimming left V 0 bases short and J 4 bases short, with 7 bases between. CDR3 length equals 13 residues. The CDR3 nucleotides read TGTGCCAGCAGCGTAGCTCCCCCAGAGACCCAGTACTTC. Translation: CASSVAPPETQYF.

In this sample, this clone turned up once. The chain recombines TRBV29-1 with TRBJ2-1; 13 bases line up with TRBD2. The V and J ends lost 6 bases and 3 bases, in that order; junction bases with no gene match: 5. The germline CDR1 and CDR2 sequences are SQVTM and ANQGSEA. This CDR3 is built from 15 residues. CDR3 sequence (DNA): TGCAGCGTCCTTGGGACTAGCGGGATCTACAATGAGCAGTTCTTC. Its translation: CSVLGTSGIYNEQFF.

This chain links TRBV10-3 with TRBJ1-3; TRBD1 matches 9 bases. J was trimmed by 5 bases and V by 6 bases; bases with no gene match: 14. The CDR3 is 17 residues long. Germline V gene sequence: CDR1 ENHRY, CDR2 SYGVKD. The CDR3 DNA sequence: TGTGCCATCAGGGCGGCTGAGGGACAGGGCATGCGAAACACCATATATTTT. Its translation is CAIRAAEGQGMRNTIYF.

This clone was found a few times. V gene TRBV24-1 combines with J gene TRBJ1-5, with D uncertain. The germline V gene has CDR1 KGHDR and CDR2 SFDVKD. The V and J ends lost 1 base and 1 base respectively, with 7 bases between them. The CDR3 length is 15 residues. CDR3 in DNA: TGTGCCACCAGTGATTTCACAGAAAGCAATCAGCCCCAGCATTTT. This sequence encodes CATSDFTESNQPQHF.

This chain uses TRBV5-6 with TRBJ1-6; D possibly corresponds to TRBD1 (5 bases). CDR1 is SGHDT and CDR2 is YYEEEE in the germline V gene. This CDR3 has 15 residues. Between the trimmed V and J ends, which lost 0 bases and 7 bases, there was a span of 11 bases. CDR3 nucleotides: TGTGCCAGCAGCTTGGGCCCGGGGGGGAATTCACCCCTCCACTTT. Encoded protein: CASSLGPGGNSPLHF.